This T cell receptor (beta chain) appears in the sequencing data of a study of vaccination and CD4 T cells after COVID-19. As to this clonotype: No antigen is known for it.

Study results and caveats: Convalescent patients had a median roughly 86% of post-vaccine SARS-CoV-2-reactive clones that were detected only after vaccination, not before it.

The CDR3 runs to 15 residues. V lost 5 bases, J lost 8 bases, and 19 bases lay in between. The germline V gene has CDR1 DFQATT and CDR2 SNEGSKA (reference sequence). Treatment meaning: approximately 9-day PBMC culture with coronavirus spike peptide pools or control peptides (ViraFEST assay). Sequencing of DNA taken from cultured CD4+ T cells relied on the Oncomine TCR Beta short-read assay. Scientists extracted genomic DNA from CD4+ T cells grown in culture. Each CDR3 protein is one row after TCRdb ran MiXCR on the PCR reads. Among approximately 21,000 distinct CDR3 sequences listed, about 61% were seen once.

The sequenced sample was CD4+ T cells from blood, cultured in vitro. This TCR was recovered from a human donor who had recovered from COVID-19. J is TRBJ1-6 and V is TRBV20-1; D perhaps matches TRBD1 (5 bases). The CDR3 region is CSAGRQLLRDSPLHF. CDR3 DNA sequence: TGCAGTGCTGGGAGACAGCTTCTGAGGGATTCACCCCTCCACTTT.